Listed here are 3 T cell receptor beta chains from one sample, sequenced in a study of T cell responses to AZD1222 COVID-19 vaccine. TCRdb keeps only in-frame clones here, not all; method: immunoSEQ multiplex PCR. This sample has some 190,000 clones, with around nine tenths found just once. The sample here was peripheral blood, taken 28 days after the second AZD1222 dose. These receptors originate from an adult who received the AZD1222 COVID-19 vaccine.

This rearrangement joins TRBV19 to TRBJ1-5; D call uncertain. CDR1 and CDR2 from the germline V gene are LNHDA and SQIVND (reference sequence). This CDR3 is 15 amino acids long. Trimming removed 0 bases at V and 3 bases at J, with 9 bases between. CDR3 sequence reads: CASSIDMGNNQPQHF. For the CDR3, the DNA is TGTGCCAGTAGTATAGATATGGGCAACAATCAGCCCCAGCATTTT.

This chain joins TRBV19 and TRBJ2-4, with D possibly being TRBD1 (5 bases). The CDR3 is 14 residues long. V lost 7 bases and J 3 bases, leaving 13 bases between the germline ends. Germline V gene data show CDR1 as LNHDA and CDR2 as SQIVND (reference sequence). For the CDR3, the DNA is TGTGCCAGTAAAGACAGCGACCTCAAAAACATTCAGTACTTC. This translates into CASKDSDLKNIQYF.

The V call is TRBV7-2, the J call TRBJ1-2; 11 bases match TRBD1. CDR1 is SGHTA, CDR2 FQGNSA, per germline. This CDR3 has 15 residues. V dropped 4 bases and J dropped 7; count of bases not matched to a gene: 8. The CDR3 DNA reads as TGTGCCAGCAGCTCAGGCGTCGGGACAGGGGGTGGCTACACCTTC. Translated: CASSSGVGTGGGYTF.